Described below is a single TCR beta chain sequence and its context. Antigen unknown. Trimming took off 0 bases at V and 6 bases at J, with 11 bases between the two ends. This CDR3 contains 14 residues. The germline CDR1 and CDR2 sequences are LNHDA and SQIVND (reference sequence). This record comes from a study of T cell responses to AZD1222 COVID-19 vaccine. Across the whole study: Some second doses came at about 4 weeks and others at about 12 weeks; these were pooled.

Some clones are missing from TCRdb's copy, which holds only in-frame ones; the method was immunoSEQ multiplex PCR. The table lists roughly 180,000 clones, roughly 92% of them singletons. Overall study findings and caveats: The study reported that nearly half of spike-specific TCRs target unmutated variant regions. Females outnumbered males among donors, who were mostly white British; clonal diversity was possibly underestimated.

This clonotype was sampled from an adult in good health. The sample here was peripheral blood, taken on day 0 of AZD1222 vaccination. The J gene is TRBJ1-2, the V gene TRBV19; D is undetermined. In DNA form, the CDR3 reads TGTGCCAGTAGTATAGATTGGATGCTAAATGGCTACACCTTC. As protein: CASSIDWMLNGYTF.